This TCR beta chain was captured by sequencing in a study of shared clonotypes between healthy human individuals. Comments on this clone: Its matching antigen is unknown.

Measured with immunoSEQ multiplex PCR; TCRdb has only the in-frame clones, and not every one. The top ten clones hold more than 0.1% of a sample with more than 2 million clones, nearly 97% of them seen once. Broader study findings: Naive subsets typically showed greater estimated richness than memory subsets.

The CDR3 runs to 14 residues. After removal of 1 base from V and 3 bases from J, the junction contained 3 bases not matched to a gene. Germline-derived CDR1 and CDR2 are SGHRS and YFSETQ. This receptor was taken from a man aged 18 to 29 in good health. The chain is built from TRBV5-1 and TRBJ2-7, with 8 bases fitting TRBD2. The source material was naive CD4+ T cells sorted from blood. Noted subset: CD45RA+ positively selected. The CDR3 protein is CASSLQGLDYEQYF. The CDR3 bases are TGCGCCAGCAGCTTGCAGGGACTAGACTACGAGCAGTACTTC.